Following are 23 T cell receptor beta chains from one sample sequenced in a study of tumor-infiltrating lymphocytes in localized non-small cell lung cancer. Assay used: immunoSEQ multiplex PCR; TCRdb lists only in-frame clones, some missing. The sample holds roughly 9,100 clones, around 73% seen once. Input material: uninvolved lung tissue not adjacent to the tumor. The source of these receptors is a human donor with non-small cell lung cancer.

This chain joins TRBV2 and TRBJ1-2; TRBD1 agrees at 7 bases. Germline CDR1 and CDR2: SNHLY and FYNNEI. This CDR3 comprises 17 residues. J gave up 5 bases and V 2 bases, and 14 bases lay outside the gene matches. CDR3 nucleotide sequence: TGTGCCAGCAGTGAAATCGGAGGGGGCCTCAATCTTTATGGCTACACCTTC. Residues: CASSEIGGGLNLYGYTF.

In nucleotides, the CDR3 is TGTGCCAGCAGCTGGGGACAGACTGACTACTCAGAAGCTTTCTTT. It specifies CASSWGQTDYSEAFF. The rearrangement uses TRBV9 and TRBJ1-1; TRBD1 aligns across 7 bases. This CDR3 has 15 amino acids. Trimming took 4 bases from V and 8 from J; bases not matched to a gene: 14. From germline, CDR1 is SGDLS and CDR2 YYNGEE.

This chain joins TRBV7-2 and TRBJ1-2; weak D call: TRBD1 (6 bases). Germline V gene sequence: CDR1 SGHTA, CDR2 FQGNSA. V was cut by 5 bases and J by 3 bases, with 16 bases left in between. The CDR3 length is 15 residues. DNA of the CDR3: TGTGCCAGCAGCCCCGGGGGGGCGCGTTACTATGGCTACACCTTC. Amino acids: CASSPGGARYYGYTF. Looking up the rest from reference TRBV7-2 and TRBJ1-2 gives the full variable domain: GAGVSQSPSNKVTEKGKDVELRCDPISGHTALYWYRQSLGQGLEFLIYFQGNSAPDKSGLPSDRFSAERTGGSVSTLTIQRTQQEDSAVYLCASSPGGARYYGYTFGSGTRLTVV.

The genes are TRBV19 and TRBJ2-2; D remains unclear. Trimming shortened V by 4 bases and J by 2 bases, and 5 bases separated the two germline ends. The CDR3 is made up of 13 amino acids. The germline V gene has CDR1 LNHDA and CDR2 SQIVND (reference sequence). Here the CDR3 reads CASSTHNTGELFF. CDR3 sequence (DNA): TGTGCCAGTAGTACACACAACACCGGGGAGCTGTTTTTT.

The chain has TRBV4-2 and TRBJ2-5; 8 bases are a match to TRBD1. Germline V gives CDR1 LGHNA, CDR2 YNFKEQ. The CDR3 sequence is 14 residues long. J lost 4 bases, V lost 7 bases, and 8 bases had no gene match. The CDR3 protein is CASTRDRGGETQYF. The CDR3 nucleotides read TGTGCCAGCACCCGAGACAGGGGAGGAGAGACCCAGTACTTC.

V is TRBV9 and J is TRBJ2-3, with unresolved D. V was shortened by 0 bases and J by 0 bases, with 11 bases between the two germline ends. This CDR3 spans 16 amino acids. Germline V CDR1 and CDR2: SGDLS, YYNGEE. This CDR3 is CASSVAGPYSTDTQYF. CDR3 nucleotides: TGTGCCAGCAGCGTAGCTGGACCCTACAGCACAGATACGCAGTATTTT.

The gene calls are TRBV7-8 and TRBJ2-4; TRBD2 is a possible D gene (7 bases). There are 13 residues in the CDR3. The germline gives CDR1 SGHVS, CDR2 FQNEAQ. V lost 3 bases to trimming and J lost 5 bases, with 8 bases between them. The CDR3: CASSFGGQNIQYF. CDR3 bases: TGTGCCAGCAGCTTCGGGGGGCAAAACATTCAGTACTTC.

This rearrangement joins TRBV4-1 to TRBJ1-3; D perhaps matches TRBD1 (5 bases). The CDR3 contains 18 residues. Trimming removed 8 bases at V and 0 bases at J, with 23 bases between. The germline CDR1 and CDR2 sequences are MGHRA and YSYEKL. CDR3: CASSYSGRGPGSGNTIYF. For the CDR3, the DNA is TGCGCCAGCTCTTACTCGGGAAGGGGCCCGGGCTCTGGAAACACCATATATTTT.

The rearrangement uses TRBV7-6 and TRBJ2-1; 8 nucleotides line up with TRBD2. J was trimmed by 3 bases and V by 5 bases; bases with no gene match: 6. The CDR3 contains 15 residues. In germline, CDR1 is SGHVS, CDR2 FNYEAQ. The CDR3 nucleotides read TGTGCCAGCAGCCGGGGGCTAGCGGGCTACAATGAGCAGTTCTTC. This encodes CASSRGLAGYNEQFF.

The chain is built from TRBV19 and TRBJ1-5; D unresolved. This CDR3 is 13 amino acids long. Between the trimmed V and J ends, which lost 0 bases and 7 bases, there was a span of 7 bases. CDR1 and CDR2 (germline): LNHDA, SQIVND (reference sequence). The CDR3 DNA is TGTGCCAGTAGTATAGAAGTATACCAGCCCCAGCATTTT. It encodes CASSIEVYQPQHF.

This clone has more than one count but fewer than ten. The CDR3 loop reads CASSTTGLQETQYF. In DNA form, the CDR3 reads TGTGCCAGTAGTACAACAGGGCTACAAGAGACCCAGTACTTC. This chain connects TRBV19 to TRBJ2-5, with TRBD1 as a possible D gene (6 bases). The CDR3 is made up of 14 amino acids. Looked up from germline, CDR1 is LNHDA and CDR2 is SQIVND (reference sequence). Trimming left V 4 bases short and J 2 bases short, with 11 bases between.

This clone appeared a single time. The chain combines TRBV9 with TRBJ1-1; D is perhaps TRBD1 (5 bases). This CDR3 region has 16 residues. V gave up 4 bases and J gave up 0 bases, with 16 bases separating them. The germline CDR1 and CDR2 sequences are SGDLS and YYNGEE. This CDR3 reads CASSPIGWGLNTEAFF. The DNA for the CDR3 is TGTGCCAGCAGCCCGATCGGTTGGGGGTTGAACACTGAAGCTTTCTTT.

CDR3 bases: TGCGCCAGCAGCTATTCTAGCGGCCACGAGCAGTACTTC. The encoded protein is CASSYSSGHEQYF. The V call is TRBV5-1, the J call TRBJ2-7; 7 bases are a match to TRBD2. The V gene end was trimmed by 3 bases and the J gene end by 5 bases; junction bases not matched to a gene: 5. Per germline, CDR1 SGHRS and CDR2 YFSETQ. The CDR3 runs to 13 residues.

The CDR3 spells CTSSQEGPGNPYEQYF. Written as DNA, the CDR3 is TGCACCAGCAGCCAAGAAGGGCCAGGGAACCCCTACGAGCAGTACTTC. This sequence joins TRBV1 and TRBJ2-7; TRBD1 is the table's D call and was not checked against the DNA. TRBV1 represents a pseudogene. This CDR3 spans 16 amino acids.

The chain carries TRBV6-1 and TRBJ2-5; D not resolved. Germline values: CDR1 MNHNS, CDR2 SASEGT. The V and J ends lost 3 bases and 4 bases respectively, with 15 bases between them. The CDR3 runs to 15 residues. The CDR3 here is CASSDRKLRGETQYF. The CDR3 region has the DNA TGTGCCAGCAGTGACCGGAAGCTACGTGGAGAGACCCAGTACTTC.

This chain joins TRBV6-6 and TRBJ2-7; D is unresolved. Germline-derived CDR1 and CDR2 are MNHNY and SVGAGI (reference sequence). The CDR3 sequence is 14 residues long. The germline V and J ends were trimmed by 5 bases and 5 bases, with 16 bases remaining between them. The CDR3 loop reads CASSRGFGTNEQYF. The CDR3 nucleotides are TGTGCCAGCAGTCGCGGCTTCGGTACAAACGAGCAGTACTTC.

V and J are TRBV7-9 and TRBJ1-5; 7 nucleotides align to TRBD1. Germline-derived CDR1 and CDR2 are SEHNR and FQNEAQ (reference sequence). V lost 1 base to trimming and J lost 6 bases; unmatched junction nucleotides: 6. The CDR3 length is 15 residues. The CDR3 sequence is CASSLDLTGSQPQHF. As DNA, the CDR3 is TGTGCCAGCAGCTTAGATTTGACAGGGAGTCAGCCCCAGCATTTT.

This clone was seen once. The chain is built from TRBV5-1 and TRBJ2-3; perhaps TRBD2 as D (6 bases). Germline loops: CDR1 SGHRS, CDR2 YFSETQ. Trimming took off 1 base at V and 2 bases at J, with 11 bases between the two ends. This CDR3 contains 15 residues. CDR3 in amino acids: CASSLQREATDTQYF. As DNA, the CDR3 is TGCGCCAGCAGCTTGCAGAGGGAGGCCACAGATACGCAGTATTTT.

The J gene is TRBJ2-1, the V gene TRBV9; the D gene could be TRBD1 or TRBD2 (6 bases each). Trimming cost V 0 bases and J 3 bases, with 10 bases left between them. The germline V gene encodes CDR1 SGDLS and CDR2 YYNGEE. The CDR3 totals 15 residues. The CDR3 reads CASSVAGALYNEQFF. Written as DNA, the CDR3 is TGTGCCAGCAGCGTAGCGGGGGCCCTCTACAATGAGCAGTTCTTC.

This clone appeared a single time. V is TRBV30 and J is TRBJ1-1, with TRBD1 as a possible D gene (5 bases). CDR1 is GTSNPN and CDR2 is SVGIG in the germline V gene (reference sequence). Trimming cost V 1 base and J 3 bases, with 15 bases left between them. The CDR3 totals 15 residues. Written as DNA, the CDR3 is TGTGCCTGGAGTGGTACAGGCTGGGGGGACACTGAAGCTTTCTTT. Protein: CAWSGTGWGDTEAFF.

The J gene is TRBJ2-2, the V gene TRBV2, with TRBD1 identical over 7 bases. Looked up from germline, CDR1 is SNHLY and CDR2 is FYNNEI. This CDR3 contains 17 residues. V trimming: 4 bases; J trimming: 4 bases; junction bases outside the gene matches: 12. This CDR3 is CASSVKGGVSVTGELFF. In nucleotides, the CDR3 is TGTGCCAGCAGTGTTAAAGGGGGCGTCTCGGTCACCGGGGAGCTGTTTTTT. The full variable domain, its missing parts supplied by reference TRBV2 and TRBJ2-2, is EPEVTQTPSHQVTQMGQEVILRCVPISNHLYFYWYRQILGQKVEFLVSFYNNEISEKSEIFDDQFSVERPDGSNFTLKIRSTKLEDSAMYFCASSVKGGVSVTGELFFGEGSRLTVL.

The chain uses TRBV19 and TRBJ1-1; D not resolved. CDR3 size: 14 residues. Trimming took off 1 base at V and 5 bases at J, with 11 bases between the two ends. Germline CDR1 reads LNHDA; CDR2 reads SQIVND (reference sequence). CDR3 nucleotides: TGTGCCAGTAGTATAGTGGGGATGAGAACTGAAGCTTTCTTT. This encodes CASSIVGMRTEAFF.

This clone has a handful of counts. V and J are TRBV27 and TRBJ2-3, with a weak D call TRBD1 (6 bases). Per germline, CDR1 MNHEY and CDR2 SMNVEV (reference sequence). Trimming removed 8 bases from V and 6 bases from J, with 18 bases in between. The CDR3 is 14 amino acids. CDR3 nucleotide sequence: TGTGCCAGCCTCAAGTTGGGGGCGACGGATACGCAGTATTTT. This gives the protein CASLKLGATDTQYF.